The present T cell receptor beta chain was sequenced within a study of shared clonotypes between healthy human individuals. Study at large: Donors had three CD4 naive, three CD4 memory, two CD8 naive and one CD8 memory plate apiece. Study results and caveats: Though the depth was large, rarefaction showed that sorted-subset sequencing was incomplete. Compared with memory subsets, naive subsets generally had larger estimated richness.

CDR3 length: 11 amino acids. CDR1 MDHEN and CDR2 SYDVKM come from the germline V gene. V lost 9 bases, J lost 4 bases, and 9 bases lay in between. Measured with immunoSEQ multiplex PCR; TCRdb has only the in-frame clones, and not every one. This sample has approximately 650,000 clones, with just under 97% found just once. As concerns this clone: The antigen is unknown.

Naive CD8 cells comprised CD45RO-negative, CCR7-positively selected cells, excluding terminally differentiated effector memory CD45RA+ cells. Sequencing used naive CD8+ T cells sorted from blood. The J gene is TRBJ1-2, the V gene TRBV28; D is unclear. The sequence was collected from a young woman in good health. CDR3 in amino acids: CASLGPYGYTF. The CDR3 nucleotides read TGTGCCAGTCTCGGGCCCTATGGCTACACCTTC.